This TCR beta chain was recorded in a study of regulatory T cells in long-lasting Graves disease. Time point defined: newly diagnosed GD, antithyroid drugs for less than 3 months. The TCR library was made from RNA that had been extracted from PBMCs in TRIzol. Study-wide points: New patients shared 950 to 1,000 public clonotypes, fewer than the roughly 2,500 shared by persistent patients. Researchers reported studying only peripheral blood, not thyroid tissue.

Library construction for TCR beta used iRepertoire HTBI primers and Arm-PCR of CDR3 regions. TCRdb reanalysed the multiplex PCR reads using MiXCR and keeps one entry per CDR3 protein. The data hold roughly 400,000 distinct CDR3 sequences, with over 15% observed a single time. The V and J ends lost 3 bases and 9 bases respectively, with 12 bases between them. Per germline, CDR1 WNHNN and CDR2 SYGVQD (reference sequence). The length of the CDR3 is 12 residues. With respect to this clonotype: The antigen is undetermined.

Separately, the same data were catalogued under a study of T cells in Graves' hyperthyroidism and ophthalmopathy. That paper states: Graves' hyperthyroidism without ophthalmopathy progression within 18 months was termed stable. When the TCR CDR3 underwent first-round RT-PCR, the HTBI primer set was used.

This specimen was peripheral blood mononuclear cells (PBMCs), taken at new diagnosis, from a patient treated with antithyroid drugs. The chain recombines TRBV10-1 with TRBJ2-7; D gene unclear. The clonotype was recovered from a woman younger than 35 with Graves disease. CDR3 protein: CASSDQLVTQYF. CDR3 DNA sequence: TGCGCCAGCAGTGACCAGCTAGTTACGCAGTACTTC.